These 18 T cell receptor beta chains came from one sample sequenced in a study of regulatory T cells in long-lasting Graves disease. For TCR beta, libraries came from iRepertoire HTBI primers and Arm-PCR of CDR3 regions. TCRdb re-derived calls from the multiplex PCR reads in MiXCR, one entry per CDR3 protein. This sample has about 470,000 distinct CDR3 sequences, with about 22% found just once. Time point meaning: persistent/refractory GD, antithyroid drugs over 5 years with positive TRAb. From RNA extracted from PBMCs, the TCR library was made. This material consisted of peripheral blood mononuclear cells (PBMCs), taken when the disease was refractory, from a patient treated with antithyroid drugs. These receptors were obtained from a female donor with Graves disease.

The chain employs TRBV3-1 and TRBJ2-7; 7 bases are shared with TRBD1. V gave up 4 bases and J gave up 3 bases; unmatched junction bases: 6. This CDR3 has 14 residues. Germline lookup yields CDR1 LGHDT and CDR2 YNNKEL (reference sequence). The CDR3 sequence is CASSPTGTDYEQYF. The DNA for the CDR3 is TGTGCCAGCAGCCCCACAGGGACAGACTACGAGCAGTACTTC.

This clonotype was seen at least ten times. CDR3: CASGLSHHEQYF. As DNA, the CDR3 is TGTGCCAGTGGACTATCTCATCACGAGCAGTACTTC. The rearrangement joins TRBV2 to TRBJ2-7; a possible D gene is TRBD2 (6 bases). The germline V gene encodes CDR1 SNHLY and CDR2 FYNNEI. CDR3 length: 12 residues. The germline V and J ends were trimmed by 9 bases and 5 bases, with 14 bases remaining between them.

This clonotype has only a few counts. The chain couples TRBV28 to TRBJ2-7; the D gene is possibly TRBD1 (5 bases). The V end was cut by 2 bases, the J end by 2 bases, with 13 bases between. Germline V gives CDR1 MDHEN, CDR2 SYDVKM. The CDR3 contains 15 residues. This CDR3 is CASSLSQGWTYEQYF. In DNA form, the CDR3 reads TGTGCCAGCAGTTTAAGCCAGGGATGGACCTACGAGCAGTACTTC. The whole variable domain, filled in from reference TRBV28 and TRBJ2-7, reads DVKVTQSSRYLVKRTGEKVFLECVQDMDHENMFWYRQDPGLGLRLIYFSYDVKMKEKGDIPEGYSVSREKKERFSLILESASTNQTSMYLCASSLSQGWTYEQYFGPGTRLTVT.

The V call is TRBV9, the J call TRBJ1-4; TRBD1 is a possible D gene (5 bases). The CDR3 spans 14 residues. CDR1 SGDLS and CDR2 YYNGEE come from the germline V gene. V was shortened by 2 bases and J by 7 bases, with 12 bases between the two germline ends. This CDR3 is CASSVQGQSEKLFF. The CDR3 nucleotides read TGTGCCAGCAGCGTCCAGGGTCAAAGTGAAAAACTGTTTTTT.

This clonotype has ten or more counts. The germline gene is not matched at one end of the junction; a read error may be the cause. The chain recombines TRBV7-9 with TRBJ2-7; no firm D call. Germline loops: CDR1 SEHNR, CDR2 FQNEAQ (reference sequence). CDR3 length: 11 residues. CDR3 nucleotides: TGTGCCAGCAGCCTCTCCGACGAGCAGTACTTC. Amino acids: CASSLSDEQYF.

A remark on this clonotype: This sequence is one base from a far larger clone and is likely a read error. This chain links TRBV28 with TRBJ2-5, with D possibly TRBD2 on 5 matching bases. Germline-derived CDR1 and CDR2 are MDHEN and SYDVKM. The CDR3 has 13 amino acids. Trimming took 4 bases from V and 2 from J, leaving 8 bases between them. The CDR3 sequence: CASSYGVQETQYF. CDR3 in DNA: TGTGCCAGCAGTTACGGGGTACAAGAGACCCAGTACTTC.

This clonotype was counted only a few times. The genes are TRBV12-3 or TRBV12-4 and TRBJ2-3, with D uncertain. This CDR3 has 15 amino acids. V was trimmed by 0 bases and J by 6 bases, leaving 13 bases between them. This CDR3 is CASSLAPNSWDTQYF. CDR3 nucleotides: TGTGCCAGCAGTTTAGCGCCTAATAGCTGGGATACGCAGTATTTT.

This clonotype was counted a few times. The rearrangement joins TRBV5-1 to TRBJ1-2; D is perhaps TRBD1 (5 bases). V lost 7 bases to trimming and J lost 0 bases, with 16 bases between them. The CDR3 has 15 amino acids. Germline-derived CDR1 and CDR2 are SGHRS and YFSETQ. The CDR3 is CASWPGTGANYGYTF. CDR3 DNA sequence: TGCGCCAGCTGGCCAGGGACCGGAGCTAACTATGGCTACACCTTC.

The gene calls are TRBV19 and TRBJ1-2; D might be TRBD1 (6 bases). The CDR3 totals 16 residues. Trimming took 3 bases from V and 0 from J, leaving 14 bases between them. Germline CDR1 LNHDA, CDR2 SQIVND (reference sequence). The CDR3 region is CASSMRGTEANYGYTF. CDR3 DNA sequence: TGTGCCAGTAGTATGAGGGGGACGGAAGCTAACTATGGCTACACCTTC.

This clonotype was picked up many times. CDR3 in DNA: TGTGCCAGCAGAGGCCGGGACTATGGCTACACCTTC. Translated, it gives CASRGRDYGYTF. This chain uses TRBV14 with TRBJ1-2; D unresolved. The germline gives CDR1 SGHDN, CDR2 FVKESK. V was cut by 6 bases and J by 3 bases, with 8 bases left in between. The CDR3 extends over 12 amino acids.

The V call is TRBV5-6, the J call TRBJ2-2; 8 bases fit TRBD1. CDR1 and CDR2 (germline): SGHDT, YYEEEE. This CDR3 has 15 amino acids. With V trimmed by 3 bases and J by 5 bases, 6 bases remained unmatched. CDR3 DNA: TGTGCCAGCAGCTATATAGGACAGGGAACCGGGGAGCTGTTTTTT. This sequence encodes CASSYIGQGTGELFF. Drawing the rest from reference TRBV5-6 and TRBJ2-2, the complete variable domain is DAGVTQSPTHLIKTRGQQVTLRCSPKSGHDTVSWYQQALGQGPQFIFQYYEEEERQRGNFPDRFSGHQFPNYSSELNVNALLLGDSALYLCASSYIGQGTGELFFGEGSRLTVL.

The chain employs TRBV5-1 and TRBJ1-1; D is unresolved. Trimming left V 4 bases short and J 4 bases short, with 17 bases between. Germline V gene lookup returns CDR1 SGHRS and CDR2 YFSETQ. This CDR3 is 15 amino acids long. The CDR3 DNA sequence: TGCGCCAGCAGCCTACGACGGGAAGGTGGCACTGAAGCTTTCTTT. As protein: CASSLRREGGTEAFF.

This clonotype was recorded at least ten times. V and J are TRBV6-1 and TRBJ1-2; D gene uncertain. Trimming removed 7 bases at V and 5 bases at J, with 20 bases between. The CDR3 is 15 residues long. Germline loops: CDR1 MNHNS, CDR2 SASEGT. The CDR3 loop reads CASTPADGHGYGYTF. In DNA form, the CDR3 reads TGTGCCAGCACCCCAGCAGATGGGCATGGGTATGGCTACACCTTC.

This clonotype was picked up a small number of times. The chain uses TRBV6-5 and TRBJ2-3; a possible D gene is TRBD1 (6 bases). Looked up from germline, CDR1 is MNHEY and CDR2 is SVGAGI. The CDR3 length is 15 residues. Trimming removed 2 bases at V and 4 bases at J, with 13 bases between. The CDR3 is CASSYTGDNPDTQYF. The CDR3, as DNA: TGTGCCAGCAGTTACACTGGGGACAACCCAGATACGCAGTATTTT.

The chain employs TRBV7-8 and TRBJ2-2; D remains unclear. The CDR3 sequence is 19 residues long. V lost 3 bases, J lost 0 bases, and 20 bases lay in between. Germline-derived CDR1 and CDR2 are SGHVS and FQNEAQ. The CDR3 spells CASSFQFLFSQANTGELFF. In nucleotides, the CDR3 is TGTGCCAGCAGCTTCCAGTTTCTGTTTTCGCAGGCGAACACCGGGGAGCTGTTTTTT.

This clonotype came up a few times. V is TRBV28 and J is TRBJ2-7, with 9 bases fitting TRBD1. The CDR3 is made up of 15 amino acids. The trim removed 4 bases at V and 5 bases at J, leaving 9 bases unmatched. Germline CDR1 is MDHEN and CDR2 is SYDVKM. The CDR3 here is CASSSTGTGFDEQYF. The CDR3 DNA reads as TGTGCCAGCAGTTCGACCGGGACAGGGTTCGACGAGCAGTACTTC.

The sample holds a few counts of this clonotype. CDR3 region: CSVQEETQYF. The CDR3 DNA is TGCAGCGTCCAGGAAGAGACCCAGTACTTC. V is TRBV29-1 and J is TRBJ2-5; D is unresolved. CDR3 length: 10 residues. Germline V CDR1 and CDR2: SQVTM, ANQGSEA. The V end was cut by 6 bases, the J end by 3 bases, with 5 bases between.

This clonotype was detected many times. This chain uses TRBV11-3 with TRBJ1-1; unclear D gene. CDR3 size: 14 residues. Germline V gene data show CDR1 as SGHNT and CDR2 as YENEEA. V shed 5 bases and J shed 4 bases, with 14 bases lying between them. The CDR3 loop reads CASSPSMGGTEAFF. The DNA of the CDR3 is TGTGCCAGCAGCCCCTCCATGGGTGGCACTGAAGCTTTCTTT.